The 2 T cell receptor beta chains below were found in one sample sequenced in a study of T cells after yellow fever vaccination. TCRdb reprocessed the 5' RACE reads with MiXCR, giving one entry per CDR3 protein. The sample lists more than 450,000 distinct CDR3 sequences, 21% occurring once. The source material was PBMCs, sampled 20 to 25 days after the first yellow fever vaccination. Source of these receptors: a man aged 18 to 30 who received the YFV17D yellow fever vaccine.

The rearrangement uses TRBV7-2 and TRBJ1-2; tentatively, D is TRBD1 (6 bases). Germline V gene lookup returns CDR1 SGHTA and CDR2 FQGNSA. The CDR3 is made up of 13 amino acids. V lost 7 bases to trimming and J lost 8 bases, with 17 bases between them. In nucleotides, the CDR3 is TGTGCCAGCACCCTAACAGGGAACGACGGCTACACCTTC. This gives the protein CASTLTGNDGYTF.

V is TRBV5-6 and J is TRBJ2-2; D may be TRBD1 (6 bases). V lost 4 bases, J lost 1 base, and 11 bases lay in between. Germline V CDR1 and CDR2: SGHDT, YYEEEE. The CDR3 is 15 amino acids. CDR3 residues: CASSLPGQNTGELFF. For the CDR3, the DNA is TGTGCCAGCAGCCTCCCGGGACAGAACACCGGGGAGCTGTTTTTT.